The 6 T cell receptor beta chains listed next were all sequenced from one sample in a study of T cell responses to AZD1222 COVID-19 vaccine (dated by TCRdb to about 2021). Taken with the paper, the label for time point translates to: about 28 days (+/-7) after the second vaccine dose. The library came from the immunoSEQ multiplex PCR assay. TCRdb holds this immuneACCESS table with in-frame rearrangements only. Some clones are missing; in checked studies, unresolved V genes explain under half, and the rest has no known cause. Counted in this sample were tens of thousands of clones; approximately 90% of them appeared once. Together, the top ten hold approximately 1.2% of the sample. The sample was peripheral blood, taken 28 days after the second AZD1222 dose. The receptors here all came from an adult who received the AZD1222 COVID-19 vaccine.

This clone came up once. The chain uses TRBV5-1 and TRBJ2-3, with no clear D. Trimming took 0 bases from V and 0 from J, leaving 14 bases between them. CDR3 length equals 17 residues. The germline V gene has CDR1 SGHRS and CDR2 YFSETQ. CDR3 region: CASSLATRYPSTDTQYF. CDR3 DNA sequence: TGCGCCAGCAGCTTGGCCACGCGGTACCCTAGCACAGATACGCAGTATTTT. The complete variable domain, with remaining parts taken from reference TRBV5-1 and TRBJ2-3, reads KAGVTQTPRYLIKTRGQQVTLSCSPISGHRSVSWYQQTPGQGLQFLFEYFSETQRNKGNFPGRFSGRQFSNSRSEMNVSTLELGDSALYLCASSLATRYPSTDTQYFGPGTRLTVL.

V and J are TRBV2 and TRBJ1-5; TRBD1 might be the D (5 bases). V was clipped by 3 bases and J by 0 bases, with 9 bases between them. The CDR3 has 15 residues. Germline CDR1 is SNHLY and CDR2 is FYNNEI. The CDR3 loop reads CASSDRRDSNQPQHF. In DNA, the CDR3 is TGTGCCAGCAGTGATCGCAGGGATAGCAATCAGCCCCAGCATTTT.

J is TRBJ2-5 and V is TRBV3-1 (or the pseudogene TRBV3-2); D gene ambiguous. The CDR3 contains 13 residues. CDR1 and CDR2 (germline): LGHDT, YNNKEL (reference sequence). Trimming left V 4 bases short and J 0 bases short, with 6 bases between. Here the CDR3 DNA reads TGTGCCAGCAGCCCCGAGTACCAAGAGACCCAGTACTTC. Its translation is CASSPEYQETQYF.

The J gene is TRBJ2-3, the V gene TRBV29-1; 15 nucleotides line up with TRBD2. Germline values: CDR1 SQVTM, CDR2 ANQGSEA. The CDR3 sequence is 15 residues long. V lost 8 bases to trimming and J lost 2 bases; unmatched junction nucleotides: 5. CDR3 protein: CSLGTSGRPTDTQYF. CDR3 DNA: TGCAGCCTAGGGACTAGCGGGAGGCCCACAGATACGCAGTATTTT.

The J gene is TRBJ2-7, the V gene TRBV7-2, with 9 nucleotides matching TRBD1. This CDR3 region has 15 residues. Germline CDR1 is SGHTA and CDR2 is FQGNSA. Unmatched junction bases numbered 8, after V lost 5 bases and J lost 3 bases. The DNA of the CDR3 is TGTGCCAGCAGCGCAACCGGGACAGGGCTCTACGAGCAGTACTTC. The encoded protein is CASSATGTGLYEQYF.

The V gene is TRBV18, the J gene TRBJ1-1; 10 bases map to TRBD1. The V segment lost 3 bases and the J segment 0 bases; nucleotides outside the gene matches: 4. CDR1 is KGHSH, CDR2 LQKENI, per germline. The CDR3 loop spans 16 amino acids. The CDR3 coding sequence is TGTGCCAGCTCACCCCGGGGACAGGGGATGAACACTGAAGCTTTCTTT. It yields the protein CASSPRGQGMNTEAFF.